Following are 11 T cell receptor beta chains from one sample sequenced in a study of blood T cell repertoires in COVID-19. Assay used: immunoSEQ multiplex PCR; TCRdb lists only in-frame clones, some missing. The data show some 80,000 clones, around 74% seen once. The sample consisted of peripheral blood. Receptors originate from a woman aged 80 or older with active or convalescent COVID-19.

In this sample, this clone turned up once. Other DNA sequences in this sample translate to the same CDR3. The genes are TRBV28 and TRBJ2-7; D is ambiguous. This CDR3 comprises 13 residues. With 2 bases removed from V and 0 bases from J, the gap between germline ends came to 5 bases. CDR1 and CDR2 from the germline V gene are MDHEN and SYDVKM. CDR3 nucleotide sequence: TGTGCCAGCAGTTTAACCAGCTCCTACGAGCAGTACTTC. This translates into CASSLTSSYEQYF.

The chain combines TRBV5-4 with TRBJ2-5, with 12 bases matching TRBD2. CDR3 length: 18 residues. Trimming at V came to 3 bases and at J to 7 bases, leaving 16 bases not matched to a gene. From germline, CDR1 is SGHNT and CDR2 YYREEE (reference sequence). For the CDR3, the DNA is TGTGCCAGCAGCTCCGGAGCCATACTAGCGGGGGGTAAGGGGACCCAGTACTTC. It specifies CASSSGAILAGGKGTQYF.

The genes are TRBV6-5 and TRBJ1-5, with D unresolved. Germline V lookup: CDR1 MNHEY, CDR2 SVGAGI. Trimming removed 0 bases at V and 3 bases at J, with 9 bases between. The CDR3 contains 15 residues. Written as DNA, the CDR3 is TGTGCCAGCAGTTACTCGTCGGGGTACAATCAGCCCCAGCATTTT. This gives the protein CASSYSSGYNQPQHF.

The CDR3 loop reads CASRPLGATNTEAFF. The DNA for the CDR3 is TGTGCCAGTAGGCCTTTAGGGGCTACGAACACTGAAGCTTTCTTT. The V gene is TRBV19, the J gene TRBJ1-1; D may be TRBD1 (5 bases). The germline gives CDR1 LNHDA, CDR2 SQIVND (reference sequence). The CDR3 totals 15 residues. Between the trimmed V and J ends, which lost 6 bases and 1 base, there was a span of 15 bases.

The chain combines TRBV5-4 with TRBJ1-1, with 7 bases fitting TRBD1. V lost 3 bases, J lost 5 bases, and 1 base stayed unmatched. The germline V gene has CDR1 SGHNT and CDR2 YYREEE (reference sequence). CDR3 length: 12 amino acids. The CDR3 region is CASSSTGTEAFF. The CDR3 nucleotides are TGTGCCAGCAGCTCGACAGGGACTGAAGCTTTCTTT.

V and J are TRBV7-6 and TRBJ2-1; 10 bases fit TRBD2. This CDR3 is 17 amino acids long. V gave up 5 bases and J gave up 5 bases; unmatched junction bases: 12. The germline V gene encodes CDR1 SGHVS and CDR2 FNYEAQ. The CDR3: CASSPYLAGGFNNEQFF. The CDR3 DNA reads TGTGCCAGCAGCCCCTACTTAGCGGGAGGTTTCAACAATGAGCAGTTCTTC.

The genes are TRBV7-2 and TRBJ2-7, with a possible D match to TRBD2 (5 bases). The CDR3 sequence is 12 residues long. Germline V gene data show CDR1 as SGHTA and CDR2 as FQGNSA. Trimming took 6 bases from V and 2 from J, leaving 8 bases between them. This chain's CDR3 is CASRSGAYEQYF. In nucleotides, the CDR3 is TGTGCCAGCAGGAGCGGCGCCTACGAGCAGTACTTC.

This chain joins TRBV29-1 and TRBJ2-7; weak D call: TRBD2 (6 bases). V lost 4 bases to trimming and J lost 2 bases, with 12 bases between them. CDR3 length: 13 residues. Germline V CDR1 and CDR2: SQVTM, ANQGSEA. The CDR3 is CSVGGGPPYEQYF. The CDR3 DNA follows: TGCAGCGTTGGTGGAGGGCCCCCCTACGAGCAGTACTTC.

This clone appeared once. V usage is TRBV7-3 and J usage is TRBJ2-1; TRBD2 matches 13 bases. This CDR3 contains 16 residues. The germline V gene encodes CDR1 SGHTA and CDR2 FQGTGA. The V gene end was trimmed by 4 bases and the J gene end by 10 bases; junction bases not matched to a gene: 10. CDR3 bases: TGTGCCAGCAGCTCAAATCCGGGACTAGCGGGACTAGAGCAGTTCTTC. Amino acid sequence: CASSSNPGLAGLEQFF.

The V and J genes are TRBV7-9 and TRBJ2-7, with 7 nucleotides matching TRBD1. The germline V gene encodes CDR1 SEHNR and CDR2 FQNEAQ (reference sequence). The CDR3 is 12 residues long. The ends lost 5 bases at V and 5 bases at J; junction bases unmatched: 3. CDR3 in amino acids: CASSPTGDEQYF. The CDR3 DNA is TGTGCCAGCAGCCCAACAGGGGACGAGCAGTACTTC.

The chain is built from TRBV11-1 and TRBJ1-1, with a weak D call TRBD1 (6 bases). Germline V gives CDR1 SGHAT, CDR2 FQDESV (reference sequence). The germline V and J ends were trimmed by 4 bases and 1 base, with 10 bases remaining between them. CDR3 length equals 14 residues. The CDR3 coding sequence is TGTGCCAGCAGCTCAGGACAGAGGAACACTGAAGCTTTCTTT. The encoded protein is CASSSGQRNTEAFF.